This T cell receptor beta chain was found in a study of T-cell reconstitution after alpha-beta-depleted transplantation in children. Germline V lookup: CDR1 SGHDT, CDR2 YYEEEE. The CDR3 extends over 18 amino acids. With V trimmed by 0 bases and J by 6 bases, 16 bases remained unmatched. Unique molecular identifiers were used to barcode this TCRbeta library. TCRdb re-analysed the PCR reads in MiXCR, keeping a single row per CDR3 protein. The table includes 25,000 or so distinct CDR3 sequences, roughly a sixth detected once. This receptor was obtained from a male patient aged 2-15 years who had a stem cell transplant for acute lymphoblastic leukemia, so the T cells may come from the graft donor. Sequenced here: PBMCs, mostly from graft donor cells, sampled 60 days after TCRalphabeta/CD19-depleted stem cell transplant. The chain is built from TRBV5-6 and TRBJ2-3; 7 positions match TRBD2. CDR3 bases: TGTGCCAGCAGCTTGGTAGGCGTCGGACTAGAAACCCCCGATACGCAGTATTTT. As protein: CASSLVGVGLETPDTQYF. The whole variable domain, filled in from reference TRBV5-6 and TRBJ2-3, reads DAGVTQSPTHLIKTRGQQVTLRCSPKSGHDTVSWYQQALGQGPQFIFQYYEEEERQRGNFPDRFSGHQFPNYSSELNVNALLLGDSALYLCASSLVGVGLETPDTQYFGPGTRLTVL.